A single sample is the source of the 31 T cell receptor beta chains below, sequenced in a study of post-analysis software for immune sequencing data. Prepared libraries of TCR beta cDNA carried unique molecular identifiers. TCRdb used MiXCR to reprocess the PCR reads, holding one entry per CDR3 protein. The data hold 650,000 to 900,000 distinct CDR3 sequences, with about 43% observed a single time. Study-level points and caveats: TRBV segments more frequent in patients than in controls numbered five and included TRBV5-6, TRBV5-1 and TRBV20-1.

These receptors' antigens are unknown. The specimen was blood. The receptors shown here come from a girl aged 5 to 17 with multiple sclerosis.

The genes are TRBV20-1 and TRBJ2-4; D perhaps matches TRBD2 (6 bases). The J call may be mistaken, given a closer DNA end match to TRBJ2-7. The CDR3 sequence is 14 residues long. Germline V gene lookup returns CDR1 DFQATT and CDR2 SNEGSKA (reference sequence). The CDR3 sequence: CSATPAGLSSEQYF. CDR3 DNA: TGCAGTGCCACCCCCGCAGGACTATCGAGCGAGCAGTACTTC.

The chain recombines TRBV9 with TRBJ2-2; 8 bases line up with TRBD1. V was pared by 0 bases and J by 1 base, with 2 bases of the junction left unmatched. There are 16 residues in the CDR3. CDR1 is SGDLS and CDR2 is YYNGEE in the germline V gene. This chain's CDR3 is CASSVEDRVNTGELFF. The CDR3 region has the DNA TGTGCCAGCAGCGTAGAGGACAGGGTGAACACCGGGGAGCTGTTTTTT.

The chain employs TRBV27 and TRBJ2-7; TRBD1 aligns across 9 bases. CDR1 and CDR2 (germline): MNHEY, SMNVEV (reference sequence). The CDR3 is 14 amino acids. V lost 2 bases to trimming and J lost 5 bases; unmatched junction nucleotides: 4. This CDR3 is CASSLLGTGNEQYF. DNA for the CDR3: TGTGCCAGCAGTTTACTCGGGACAGGGAACGAGCAGTACTTC.

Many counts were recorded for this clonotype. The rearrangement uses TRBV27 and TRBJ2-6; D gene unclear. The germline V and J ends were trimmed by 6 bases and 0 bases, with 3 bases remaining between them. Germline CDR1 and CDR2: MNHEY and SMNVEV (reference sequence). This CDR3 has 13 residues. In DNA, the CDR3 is TGTGCCAGCAGCCCCTCTGGGGCCAACGTCCTGACTTTC. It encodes CASSPSGANVLTF.

The CDR3 region has the DNA TGTGCCAGTAGTATGGGACTAGCGGGAGAGACCCAGTACTTC. Amino acid sequence: CASSMGLAGETQYF. The genes are TRBV19 and TRBJ2-5, with TRBD2 matching over 12 bases. Germline loops: CDR1 LNHDA, CDR2 SQIVND (reference sequence). The CDR3 has 14 residues. V lost 3 bases to trimming and J lost 4 bases; unmatched junction nucleotides: 0.

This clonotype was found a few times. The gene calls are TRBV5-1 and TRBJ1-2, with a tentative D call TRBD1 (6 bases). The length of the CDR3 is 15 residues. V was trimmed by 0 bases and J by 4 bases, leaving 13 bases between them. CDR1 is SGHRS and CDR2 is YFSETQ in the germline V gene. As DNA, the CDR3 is TGCGCCAGCAGCTTGGCCGACCGGGACATCTATGGCTACACCTTC. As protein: CASSLADRDIYGYTF.

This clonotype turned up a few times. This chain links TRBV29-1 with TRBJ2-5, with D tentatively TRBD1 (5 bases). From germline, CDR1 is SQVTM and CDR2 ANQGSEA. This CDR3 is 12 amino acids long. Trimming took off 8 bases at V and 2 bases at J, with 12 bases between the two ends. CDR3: CSSRQSQETQYF. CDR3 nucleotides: TGCAGCTCCCGACAGTCTCAAGAGACCCAGTACTTC.

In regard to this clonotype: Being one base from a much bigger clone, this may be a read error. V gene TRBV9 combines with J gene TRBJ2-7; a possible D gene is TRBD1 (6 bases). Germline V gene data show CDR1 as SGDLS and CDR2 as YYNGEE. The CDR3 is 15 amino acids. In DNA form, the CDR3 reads TGTGCCAGCAGCGTTCGGGACACGACCTCCTACGGGCAGTACTTC. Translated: CASSVRDTTSYGQYF.

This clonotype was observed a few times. The CDR3 DNA reads as TGTGCCAGCAGGGGACTAGCGGGAGCCTCCTACGAGCAGTACTTC. Its translation is CASRGLAGASYEQYF. The chain has TRBV12-3 or TRBV12-4 and TRBJ2-7; 14 nucleotides agree with TRBD2. The CDR3 sequence is 15 residues long. The V and J ends lost 6 bases and 0 bases, in that order; junction bases with no gene match: 1.

The CDR3 bases are TGCAGTGCTAGAGAGGACGGGGGGGCAGATACGCAGTATTTT. Translating gives CSAREDGGADTQYF. The rearrangement links TRBV20-1 to TRBJ2-3, with 8 bases aligning to TRBD2. Germline CDR1 reads DFQATT; CDR2 reads SNEGSKA (reference sequence). CDR3 length: 14 residues. The V segment lost 0 bases and the J segment 4 bases; nucleotides outside the gene matches: 3.

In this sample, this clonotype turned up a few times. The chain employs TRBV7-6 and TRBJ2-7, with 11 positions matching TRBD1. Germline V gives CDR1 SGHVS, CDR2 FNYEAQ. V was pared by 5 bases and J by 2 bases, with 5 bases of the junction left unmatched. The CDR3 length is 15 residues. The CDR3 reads CASSQGQGATYEQYF. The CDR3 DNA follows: TGTGCCAGCAGCCAAGGACAGGGGGCTACCTACGAGCAGTACTTC.

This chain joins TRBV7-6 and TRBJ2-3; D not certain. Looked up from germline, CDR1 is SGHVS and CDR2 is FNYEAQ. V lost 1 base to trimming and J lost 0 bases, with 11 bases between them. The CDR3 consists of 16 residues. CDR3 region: CASSLVASESTDTQYF. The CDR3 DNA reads TGTGCCAGCAGCTTAGTAGCCAGCGAGAGCACAGATACGCAGTATTTT.

CDR3 DNA sequence: TGTGCCAGCAGTCCCCATGACTCCGGGGTGAATCCCCTCCACTTT. Translation gives CASSPHDSGVNPLHF. The genes are TRBV12-3 or TRBV12-4 and TRBJ1-6; unclear D gene. This CDR3 has 15 residues. V was cut by 5 bases and J by 13 bases, with 21 bases left in between.

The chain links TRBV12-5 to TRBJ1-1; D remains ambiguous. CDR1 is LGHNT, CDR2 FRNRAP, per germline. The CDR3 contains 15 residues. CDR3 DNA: TGTGCCTCGGCGGGTAGAGAGACATTGAACACTGAAGCTTTCTTT. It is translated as CASAGRETLNTEAFF.

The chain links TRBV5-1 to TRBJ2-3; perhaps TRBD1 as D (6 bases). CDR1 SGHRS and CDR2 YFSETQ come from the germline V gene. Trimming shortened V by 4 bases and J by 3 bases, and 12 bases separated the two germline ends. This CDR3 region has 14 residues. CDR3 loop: CASSLQQGTDTQYF. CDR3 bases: TGCGCCAGCAGCCTACAACAGGGAACAGATACGCAGTATTTT.

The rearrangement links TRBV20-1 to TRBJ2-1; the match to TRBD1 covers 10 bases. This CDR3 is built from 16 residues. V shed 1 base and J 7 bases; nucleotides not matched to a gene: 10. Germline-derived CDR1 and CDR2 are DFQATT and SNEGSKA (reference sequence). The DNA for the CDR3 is TGCAGTGCTAGAGCCGGGACAGGGGATCTCGGGAATGAGCAGTTCTTC. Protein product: CSARAGTGDLGNEQFF.

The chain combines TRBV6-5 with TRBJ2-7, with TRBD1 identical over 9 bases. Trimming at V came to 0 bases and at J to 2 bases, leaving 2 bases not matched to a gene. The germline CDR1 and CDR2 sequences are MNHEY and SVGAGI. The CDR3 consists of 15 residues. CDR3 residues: CASSYSGQGTYEQYF. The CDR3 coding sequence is TGTGCCAGCAGTTACTCGGGACAGGGTACCTACGAGCAGTACTTC.

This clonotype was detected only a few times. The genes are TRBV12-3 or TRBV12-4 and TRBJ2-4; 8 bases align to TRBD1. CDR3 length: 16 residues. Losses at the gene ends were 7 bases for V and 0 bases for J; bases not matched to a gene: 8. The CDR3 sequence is CASTQGAELAKNIQYF. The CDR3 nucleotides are TGTGCCAGCACCCAGGGGGCAGAGCTAGCCAAAAACATTCAGTACTTC.

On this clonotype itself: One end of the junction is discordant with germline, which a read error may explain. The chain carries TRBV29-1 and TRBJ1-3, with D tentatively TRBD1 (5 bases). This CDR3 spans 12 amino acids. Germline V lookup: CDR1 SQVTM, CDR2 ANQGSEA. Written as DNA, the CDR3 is TGCAGCGTTGAAACAGGATCAAACACCACATATTTT. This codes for CSVETGSNTTYF.

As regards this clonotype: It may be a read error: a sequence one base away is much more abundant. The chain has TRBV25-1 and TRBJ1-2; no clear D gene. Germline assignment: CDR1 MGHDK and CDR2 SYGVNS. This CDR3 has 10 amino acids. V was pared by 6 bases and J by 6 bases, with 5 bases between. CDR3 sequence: CASRKDGYTF. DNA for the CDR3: TGTGCCAGCAGGAAGGATGGCTACACCTTC.

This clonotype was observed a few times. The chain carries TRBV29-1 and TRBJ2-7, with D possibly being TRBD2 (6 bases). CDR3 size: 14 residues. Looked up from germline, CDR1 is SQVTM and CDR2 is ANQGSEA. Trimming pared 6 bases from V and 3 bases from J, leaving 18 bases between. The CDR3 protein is CSVGELTGDYEQYF. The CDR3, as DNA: TGCAGCGTCGGGGAGCTAACGGGAGACTACGAGCAGTACTTC.

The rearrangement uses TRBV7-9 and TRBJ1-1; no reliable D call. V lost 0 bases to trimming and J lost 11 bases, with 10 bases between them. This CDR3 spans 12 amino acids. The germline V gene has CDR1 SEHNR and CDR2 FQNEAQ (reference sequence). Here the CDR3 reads CASSLADVPAFF. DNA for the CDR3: TGTGCCAGCAGCTTAGCGGACGTACCGGCTTTCTTT.

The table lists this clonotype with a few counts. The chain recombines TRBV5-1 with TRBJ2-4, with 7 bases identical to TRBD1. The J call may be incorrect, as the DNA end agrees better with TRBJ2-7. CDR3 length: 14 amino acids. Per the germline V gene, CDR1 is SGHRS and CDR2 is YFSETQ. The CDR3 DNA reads TGCGCCAGCAGCTTTTCAGGGGGTACCTCCGAGCAGTACTTC. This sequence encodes CASSFSGGTSEQYF.

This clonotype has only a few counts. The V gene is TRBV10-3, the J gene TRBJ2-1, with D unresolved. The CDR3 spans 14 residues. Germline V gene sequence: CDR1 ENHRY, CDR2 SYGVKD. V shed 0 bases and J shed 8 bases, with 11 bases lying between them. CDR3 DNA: TGTGCCATCAGTGAGTCGCGGCAAGTATATGAGCAGTTCTTC. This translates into CAISESRQVYEQFF.

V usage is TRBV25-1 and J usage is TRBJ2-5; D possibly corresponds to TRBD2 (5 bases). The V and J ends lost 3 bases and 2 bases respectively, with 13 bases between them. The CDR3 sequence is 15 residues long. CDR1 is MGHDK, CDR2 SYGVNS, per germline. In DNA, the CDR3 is TGTGCCAGCAGTGATCAAGCGGTAGCTCAAGAGACCCAGTACTTC. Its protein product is CASSDQAVAQETQYF. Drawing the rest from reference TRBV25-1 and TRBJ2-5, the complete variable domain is EADIYQTPRYLVIGTGKKITLECSQTMGHDKMYWYQQDPGMELHLIHYSYGVNSTEKGDLSSESTVSRIRTEHFPLTLESARPSHTSQYLCASSDQAVAQETQYFGPGTRLLVL.

The CDR3 spells CASGTSGGHSYNEQFF. The CDR3 DNA reads TGTGCCAGCGGGACTAGCGGGGGTCACTCCTACAATGAGCAGTTCTTC. The chain carries TRBV12-3 or TRBV12-4 and TRBJ2-1; 14 positions agree with TRBD2. The ends lost 8 bases at V and 0 bases at J; junction bases unmatched: 3. CDR3 length: 16 amino acids.

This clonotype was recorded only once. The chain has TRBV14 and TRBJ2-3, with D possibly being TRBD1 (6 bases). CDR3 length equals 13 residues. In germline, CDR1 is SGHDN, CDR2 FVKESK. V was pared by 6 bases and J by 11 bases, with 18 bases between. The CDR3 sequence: CASSLQGSPVQYF. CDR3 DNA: TGTGCCAGCAGTTTACAGGGTTCTCCCGTGCAGTATTTT. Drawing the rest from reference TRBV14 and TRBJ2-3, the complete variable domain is EAGVTQFPSHSVIEKGQTVTLRCDPISGHDNLYWYRRVMGKEIKFLLHFVKESKQDESGMPNNRFLAERTGGTYSTLKVQPAELEDSGVYFCASSLQGSPVQYFGPGTRLTVL.

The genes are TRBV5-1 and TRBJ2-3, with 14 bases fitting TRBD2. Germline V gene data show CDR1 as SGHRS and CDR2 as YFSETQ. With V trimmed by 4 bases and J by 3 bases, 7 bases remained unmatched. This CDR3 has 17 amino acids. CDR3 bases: TGCGCCAGCAGCCGGGGACTAGCGGGAGCGGGTACAGATACGCAGTATTTT. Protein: CASSRGLAGAGTDTQYF.

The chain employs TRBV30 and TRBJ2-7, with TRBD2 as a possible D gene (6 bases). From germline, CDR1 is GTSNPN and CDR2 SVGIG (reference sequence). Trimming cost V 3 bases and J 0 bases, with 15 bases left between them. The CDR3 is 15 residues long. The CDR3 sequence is CAWSRYREPSYEQYF. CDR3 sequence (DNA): TGTGCCTGGAGCCGCTATCGGGAGCCCTCCTACGAGCAGTACTTC.

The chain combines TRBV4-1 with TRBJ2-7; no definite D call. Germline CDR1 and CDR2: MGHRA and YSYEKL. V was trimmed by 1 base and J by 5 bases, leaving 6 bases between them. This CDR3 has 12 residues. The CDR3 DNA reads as TGCGCCAGCAGCCAAGGCGACCACGAGCAGTACTTC. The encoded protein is CASSQGDHEQYF.

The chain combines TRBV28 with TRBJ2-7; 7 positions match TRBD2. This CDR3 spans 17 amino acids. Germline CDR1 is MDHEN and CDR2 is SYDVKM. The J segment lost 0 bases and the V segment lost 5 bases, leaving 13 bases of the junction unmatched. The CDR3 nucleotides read TGTGCCAGCAGTGTCGGGGGGACGCGGGCTAGCTCCTACGAGCAGTACTTC. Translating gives CASSVGGTRASSYEQYF. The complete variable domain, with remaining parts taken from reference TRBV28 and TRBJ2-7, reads DVKVTQSSRYLVKRTGEKVFLECVQDMDHENMFWYRQDPGLGLRLIYFSYDVKMKEKGDIPEGYSVSREKKERFSLILESASTNQTSMYLCASSVGGTRASSYEQYFGPGTRLTVT.